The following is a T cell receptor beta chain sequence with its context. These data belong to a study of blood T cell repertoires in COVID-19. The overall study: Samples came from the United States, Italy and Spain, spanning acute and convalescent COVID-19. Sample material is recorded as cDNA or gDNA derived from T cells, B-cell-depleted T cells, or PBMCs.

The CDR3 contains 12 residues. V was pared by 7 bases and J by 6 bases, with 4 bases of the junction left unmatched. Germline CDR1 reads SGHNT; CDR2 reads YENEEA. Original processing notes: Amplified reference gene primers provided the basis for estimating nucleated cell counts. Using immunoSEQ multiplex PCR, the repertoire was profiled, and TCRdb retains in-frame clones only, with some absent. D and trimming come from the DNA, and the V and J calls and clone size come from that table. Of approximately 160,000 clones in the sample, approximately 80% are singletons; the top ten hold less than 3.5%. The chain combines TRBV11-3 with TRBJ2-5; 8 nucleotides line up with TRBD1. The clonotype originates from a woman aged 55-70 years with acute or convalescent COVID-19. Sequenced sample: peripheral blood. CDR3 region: CASKGQGQTQYF. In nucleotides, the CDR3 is TGTGCCAGCAAAGGACAGGGCCAGACCCAGTACTTC.